The 20 T cell receptor beta chains reported below all come from one sample, sequenced in a study of T cells in Graves' hyperthyroidism and ophthalmopathy. TCR beta CDR3 regions were amplified from RNA transcripts. Primed by the HTBI set, a first-round RT-PCR was run on the TCR CDR3. Using its own MiXCR run on the multiplex PCR reads, TCRdb lists one record per CDR3 protein. The sample holds about 640,000 distinct CDR3 sequences, 45% seen once. Sequenced sample: peripheral blood or thyroid tissue (not recorded which). These receptors were obtained from an adult man with Graves' disease, either hyperthyroidism or ophthalmopathy (not recorded which).

There are a few counts of this clonotype. The chain links TRBV7-9 to TRBJ1-4, with D possibly matching TRBD1 (5 bases). The germline V gene encodes CDR1 SEHNR and CDR2 FQNEAQ (reference sequence). The CDR3 spans 15 residues. Trimming took off 3 bases at V and 8 bases at J, with 16 bases between the two ends. This CDR3 is CASSLNSQGGEKLFF. The CDR3 DNA sequence: TGTGCCAGCAGCTTGAATTCCCAGGGAGGAGAAAAACTGTTTTTT.

Notes on this clonotype: Possible read error: a much larger clone is one base away. J is TRBJ1-2 and V is TRBV10-3, with a tentative D call TRBD1 (5 bases). The germline V and J ends were trimmed by 5 bases and 6 bases, with 25 bases remaining between them. The V gene's germline CDR1 is ENHRY and CDR2 SYGVKD. The CDR3 totals 17 residues. CDR3 DNA sequence: TGTGCCATCAGTCCCATCCCGGGACCAAAGGTGGAGGATGGCTACACCTTC. Amino acid sequence: CAISPIPGPKVEDGYTF.

About this clonotype: A read error may explain this, as a much larger clone is one base away. The rearrangement uses TRBV7-9 and TRBJ1-2; TRBD1 aligns across 7 bases. The ends lost 4 bases at V and 6 bases at J; junction bases unmatched: 8. The CDR3 contains 14 residues. Germline V gene lookup returns CDR1 SEHNR and CDR2 FQNEAQ (reference sequence). The CDR3 DNA reads TGTGCCAGCAGCTACGGGACAGTTGACGATGGCTACACCTTC. Its translation is CASSYGTVDDGYTF.

At least ten counts were recorded for this clonotype. The V call is TRBV2, the J call TRBJ1-4; tentative D call: TRBD1 (5 bases). Looked up from germline, CDR1 is SNHLY and CDR2 is FYNNEI. CDR3 length equals 17 residues. The CDR3: CANTRRGGPATNEKLFF. The CDR3 region has the DNA TGTGCTAATACTAGACGGGGCGGACCTGCAACTAATGAAAAACTGTTTTTT. Full variable domain (remainder filled in from reference TRBV2 and TRBJ1-4): EPEVTQTPSHQVTQMGQEVILRCVPISNHLYFYWYRQILGQKVEFLVSFYNNEISEKSEIFDDQFSVERPDGSNFTLKIRSTKLEDSAMYFCANTRRGGPATNEKLFFGSGTQLSVL.

The CDR3 sequence is CASSVSPRANVLTF. The CDR3 DNA reads as TGTGCCAGCAGCGTATCCCCCAGGGCCAACGTCCTGACTTTC. The chain links TRBV7-2 to TRBJ2-6, with D unclear. Germline CDR1 is SGHTA and CDR2 is FQGNSA. Trimming pared 5 bases from V and 5 bases from J, leaving 10 bases between. The CDR3 loop spans 14 amino acids.

This clonotype appeared a few times. V usage is TRBV7-8 and J usage is TRBJ1-1, with D tentatively TRBD1 (5 bases). With 7 bases removed from V and 0 bases from J, the gap between germline ends came to 15 bases. The CDR3 contains 15 residues. In germline, CDR1 is SGHVS, CDR2 FQNEAQ. The CDR3: CASTTRGLLNTEAFF. CDR3 DNA: TGTGCCAGCACCACCCGGGGACTCTTGAACACTGAAGCTTTCTTT. Together with reference TRBV7-8 and TRBJ1-1, the CDR3 gives the full variable domain: GAGVSQSPRYKVAKRGQDVALRCDPISGHVSLFWYQQALGQGPEFLTYFQNEAQLDKSGLPSDRFFAERPEGSVSTLKIQRTQQEDSAVYLCASTTRGLLNTEAFFGQGTRLTVV.

This clonotype was seen many times. The chain couples TRBV7-2 to TRBJ2-7; TRBD1 or TRBD2 may be the D gene (6 bases each). CDR1 SGHTA and CDR2 FQGNSA come from the germline V gene. The CDR3 loop spans 12 amino acids. Trimming pared 5 bases from V and 5 bases from J, leaving 10 bases between. The CDR3 loop is CASSERGDEQYF. CDR3 bases: TGTGCCAGCAGCGAGAGGGGGGACGAGCAGTACTTC. Combining the CDR3 with reference TRBV7-2 and TRBJ2-7 gives the whole variable domain GAGVSQSPSNKVTEKGKDVELRCDPISGHTALYWYRQSLGQGLEFLIYFQGNSAPDKSGLPSDRFSAERTGGSVSTLTIQRTQQEDSAVYLCASSERGDEQYFGPGTRLTVT.

At least ten counts were recorded for this clonotype. V gene TRBV7-2 combines with J gene TRBJ2-7, with a tentative D call TRBD2 (5 bases). V shed 5 bases and J shed 0 bases, with 8 bases lying between them. CDR3 size: 13 residues. Germline loops: CDR1 SGHTA, CDR2 FQGNSA. The CDR3 sequence: CASSTGFSYEQYF. In DNA, the CDR3 is TGTGCCAGCAGCACGGGGTTCTCCTACGAGCAGTACTTC.

This clonotype was seen ten or more times. The chain employs TRBV29-1 and TRBJ1-5; D gene unclear. Germline CDR1 SQVTM, CDR2 ANQGSEA. V was trimmed by 6 bases and J by 0 bases, leaving 6 bases between them. The CDR3 has 12 residues. CDR3: CSVQNSNQPQHF. CDR3 in DNA: TGCAGCGTCCAGAATAGCAATCAGCCCCAGCATTTT. The whole variable domain, remainder taken from reference TRBV29-1 and TRBJ1-5, is SAVISQKPSRDICQRGTSLTIQCQVDSQVTMMFWYRQQPGQSLTLIATANQGSEATYESGFVIDKFPISRPNLTFSTLTVSNMSPEDSSIYLCSVQNSNQPQHFGDGTRLSIL.

V usage is TRBV5-1 and J usage is TRBJ2-2, with TRBD2 as a possible D gene (5 bases). There are 15 residues in the CDR3. Trimming took off 1 base at V and 3 bases at J, with 10 bases between the two ends. CDR1 and CDR2 (germline): SGHRS, YFSETQ. The CDR3 sequence is CASSLREEDTGELFF. The CDR3 DNA is TGCGCCAGCAGCTTGCGGGAAGAGGACACCGGGGAGCTGTTTTTT.

The CDR3 is CASKKQGRGEKLFF. CDR3 nucleotides: TGTGCCAGCAAGAAACAGGGACGAGGAGAAAAACTGTTTTTT. The chain recombines TRBV10-3 with TRBJ1-4; a possible D gene is TRBD1 (6 bases). Germline-derived CDR1 and CDR2 are ENHRY and SYGVKD. This CDR3 contains 14 residues. Trimming removed 10 bases from V and 8 bases from J, with 20 bases in between.

The chain employs TRBV11-2 and TRBJ1-5, with TRBD1 matching 11 bases. CDR1 and CDR2 (germline): SGHAT, FQNNGV. The trim removed 5 bases at V and 7 bases at J, leaving 7 bases unmatched. This CDR3 is built from 15 residues. The CDR3 nucleotides are TGTGCCAGCAGCCTCGGACAGGGGGCCAAACAGCCCCAGCATTTT. Protein product: CASSLGQGAKQPQHF.

The rearrangement links TRBV2 to TRBJ2-7, with 7 bases matching TRBD1. After removal of 6 bases from V and 5 bases from J, the junction contained 7 bases not matched to a gene. The V gene's germline CDR1 is SNHLY and CDR2 FYNNEI. This CDR3 has 13 residues. CDR3: CASRGQRIHEQYF. The CDR3 nucleotides read TGTGCCAGCAGGGGACAGAGGATACACGAGCAGTACTTC.

Written as DNA, the CDR3 is TGTGCCAGCTTGGCCGGGACAGGGCGTGAAAAACTGTTTTTT. Encoded protein: CASLAGTGREKLFF. The chain is built from TRBV25-1 and TRBJ1-4, with TRBD1 matching 9 bases. The CDR3 sequence is 14 residues long. The junction had 8 bases not matched to a gene; V was cut back by 8 bases and J by 7 bases. Per the germline V gene, CDR1 is MGHDK and CDR2 is SYGVNS.

The chain is built from TRBV6-2 or TRBV6-3 and TRBJ2-5; 8 positions match TRBD1. CDR1 is MNHEY, CDR2 SVGEGT, per germline. The V and J ends lost 6 bases and 4 bases, in that order; junction bases with no gene match: 13. There are 16 residues in the CDR3. The CDR3 bases are TGTGCCAGCAGACCTACAGGGGGAAAGAGGGGAGAGACCCAGTACTTC. This sequence encodes CASRPTGGKRGETQYF.

The chain couples TRBV15 to TRBJ1-5, with TRBD1 matching over 8 bases. The germline V gene has CDR1 LNHNV and CDR2 YYDKDF (reference sequence). The V segment lost 3 bases and the J segment 7 bases; nucleotides outside the gene matches: 5. The CDR3 sequence is 14 residues long. The CDR3 DNA follows: TGTGCCACCAGCAGCGTGACAGGGGAACAGCCCCAGCATTTT. Its protein product is CATSSVTGEQPQHF.

In this sample, this clonotype turned up a few times. The chain is built from TRBV7-4 and TRBJ2-2; 7 bases line up with TRBD1. Germline loops: CDR1 SGHVT, CDR2 SQSDAQ. With 3 bases clipped from V and 2 bases from J, the junction kept 3 bases outside the gene matches. CDR3 length: 15 residues. The DNA of the CDR3 is TGTGCCAGCAGCTTGGACAGGAGAAACACCGGGGAGCTGTTTTTT. This codes for CASSLDRRNTGELFF.

Worth noting for this clonotype: An end of the junction does not agree with germline; a read error may underlie this. V and J are TRBV2 and TRBJ2-5, with a weak D call TRBD2 (6 bases). From germline, CDR1 is SNHLY and CDR2 FYNNEI. The CDR3 has 11 amino acids. This CDR3 is CAISPGGTQYF. In DNA form, the CDR3 reads TGTGCCATCAGTCCCGGGGGGACCCAGTACTTC.

The chain is built from TRBV12-3 or TRBV12-4 and TRBJ1-5; D not certain. The CDR3 runs 14 residues. Trimming took 2 bases from V and 6 from J, leaving 11 bases between them. The CDR3 nucleotides are TGTGCCAGCAGTTTACTGGGAGGGATTCAGCCCCAGCATTTT. Its translation: CASSLLGGIQPQHF.

Many counts were recorded for this clonotype. The V gene is TRBV7-2, the J gene TRBJ2-7, with unresolved D. Germline CDR1 reads SGHTA; CDR2 reads FQGNSA. The ends were cut back, 6 bases at V and 0 bases at J, with 18 bases in the middle. This CDR3 is built from 16 residues. CDR3 in DNA: TGTGCCAGCAGGCCAGTTGGAGACCCCACCTCCTACGAGCAGTACTTC. As protein: CASRPVGDPTSYEQYF.